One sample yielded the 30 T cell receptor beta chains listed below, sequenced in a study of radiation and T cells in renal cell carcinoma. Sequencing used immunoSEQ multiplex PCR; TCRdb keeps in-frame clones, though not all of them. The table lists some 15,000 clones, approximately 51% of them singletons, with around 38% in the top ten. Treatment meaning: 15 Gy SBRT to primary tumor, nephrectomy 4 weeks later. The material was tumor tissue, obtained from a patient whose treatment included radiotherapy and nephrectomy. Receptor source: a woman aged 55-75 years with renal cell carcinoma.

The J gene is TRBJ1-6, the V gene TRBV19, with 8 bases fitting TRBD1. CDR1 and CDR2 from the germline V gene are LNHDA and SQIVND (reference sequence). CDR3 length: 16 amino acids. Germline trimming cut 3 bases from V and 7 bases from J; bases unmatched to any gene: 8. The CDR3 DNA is TGTGCCAGTAGTATCGACAGGGGAACGGAAAATTCACCCCTCCACTTT. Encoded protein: CASSIDRGTENSPLHF.

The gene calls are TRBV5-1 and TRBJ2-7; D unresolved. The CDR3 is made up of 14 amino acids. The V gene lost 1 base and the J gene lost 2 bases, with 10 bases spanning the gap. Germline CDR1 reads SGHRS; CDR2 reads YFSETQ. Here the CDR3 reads CASSLIFQPYEQYF. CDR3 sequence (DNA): TGCGCCAGCAGCTTGATCTTTCAGCCCTACGAGCAGTACTTC.

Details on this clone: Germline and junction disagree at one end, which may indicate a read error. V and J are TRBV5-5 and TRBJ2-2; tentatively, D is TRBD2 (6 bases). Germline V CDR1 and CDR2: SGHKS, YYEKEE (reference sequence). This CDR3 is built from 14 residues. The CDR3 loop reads CASSLGGNAGELFF. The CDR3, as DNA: TGTGCCAGCAGCTTAGGAGGGAACGCCGGGGAGCTGTTTTTT.

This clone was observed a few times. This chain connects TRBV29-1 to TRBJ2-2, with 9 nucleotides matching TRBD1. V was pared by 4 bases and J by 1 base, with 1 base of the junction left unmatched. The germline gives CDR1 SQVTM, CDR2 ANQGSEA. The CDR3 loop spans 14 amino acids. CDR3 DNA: TGCAGCGTTGTGGGACAGGGGAACACCGGGGAGCTGTTTTTT. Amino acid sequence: CSVVGQGNTGELFF.

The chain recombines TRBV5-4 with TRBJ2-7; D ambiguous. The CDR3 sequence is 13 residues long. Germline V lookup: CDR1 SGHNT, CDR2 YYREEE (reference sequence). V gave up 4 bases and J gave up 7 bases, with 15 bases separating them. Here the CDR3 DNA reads TGTGCCAGCAGCCCGGACCTAACTCGAGAGCAGTACTTC. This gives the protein CASSPDLTREQYF.

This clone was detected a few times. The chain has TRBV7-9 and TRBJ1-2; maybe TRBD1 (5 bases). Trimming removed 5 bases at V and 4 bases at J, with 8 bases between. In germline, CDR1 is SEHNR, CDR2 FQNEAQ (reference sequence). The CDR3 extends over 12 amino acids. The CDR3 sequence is CASSPTVYGYTF. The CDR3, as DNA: TGTGCCAGCAGCCCGACAGTCTATGGCTACACCTTC. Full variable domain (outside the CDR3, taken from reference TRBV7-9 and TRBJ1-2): DTGVSQNPRHKITKRGQNVTFRCDPISEHNRLYWYRQTLGQGPEFLTYFQNEAQLEKSRLLSDRFSAERPKGSFSTLEIQRTEQGDSAMYLCASSPTVYGYTFGSGTRLTVV.

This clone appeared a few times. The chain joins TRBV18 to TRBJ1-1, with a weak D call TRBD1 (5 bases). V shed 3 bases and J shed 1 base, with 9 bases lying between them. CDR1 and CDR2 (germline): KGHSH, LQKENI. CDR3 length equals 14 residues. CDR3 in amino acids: CASSPDGANTEAFF. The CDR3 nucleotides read TGTGCCAGCTCACCCGACGGGGCGAACACTGAAGCTTTCTTT.

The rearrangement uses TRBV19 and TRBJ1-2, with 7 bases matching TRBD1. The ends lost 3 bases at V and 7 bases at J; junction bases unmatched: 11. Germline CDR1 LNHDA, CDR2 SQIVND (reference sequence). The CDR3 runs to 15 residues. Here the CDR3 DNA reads TGTGCCAGTAGTATCGACAGGGCAGTATTCGCTGGCTACACCTTC. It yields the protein CASSIDRAVFAGYTF. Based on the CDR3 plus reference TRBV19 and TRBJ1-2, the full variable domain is DGGITQSPKYLFRKEGQNVTLSCEQNLNHDAMYWYRQDPGQGLRLIYYSQIVNDFQKGDIAEGYSVSREKKESFPLTVTSAQKNPTAFYLCASSIDRAVFAGYTFGSGTRLTVV.

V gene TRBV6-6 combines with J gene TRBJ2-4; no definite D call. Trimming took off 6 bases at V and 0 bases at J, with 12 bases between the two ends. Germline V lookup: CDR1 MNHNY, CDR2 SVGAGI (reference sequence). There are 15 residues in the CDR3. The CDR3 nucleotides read TGTGCCAGCAGCCCCGGAGCTCTAGCCAAAAACATTCAGTACTTC. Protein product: CASSPGALAKNIQYF.

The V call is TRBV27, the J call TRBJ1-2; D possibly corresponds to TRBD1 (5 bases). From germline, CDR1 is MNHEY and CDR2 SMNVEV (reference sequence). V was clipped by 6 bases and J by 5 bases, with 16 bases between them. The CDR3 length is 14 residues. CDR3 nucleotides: TGTGCCAGCAGAGAGGTTAGGGGAGGGTATGGCTACACCTTC. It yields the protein CASREVRGGYGYTF.

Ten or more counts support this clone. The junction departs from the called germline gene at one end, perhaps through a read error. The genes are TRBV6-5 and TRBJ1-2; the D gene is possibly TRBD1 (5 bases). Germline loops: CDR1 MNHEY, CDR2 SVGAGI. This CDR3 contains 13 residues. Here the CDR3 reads CASRSGASYVYTF. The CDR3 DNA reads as TGTGCCAGCAGGTCCGGGGCAAGCTATGTCTACACCTTC.

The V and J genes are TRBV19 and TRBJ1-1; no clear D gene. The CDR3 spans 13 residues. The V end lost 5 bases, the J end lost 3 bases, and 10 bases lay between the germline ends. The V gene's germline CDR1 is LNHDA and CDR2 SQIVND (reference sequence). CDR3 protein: CASSVQEYTEAFF. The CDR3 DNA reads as TGTGCCAGTAGTGTTCAAGAATACACTGAAGCTTTCTTT.

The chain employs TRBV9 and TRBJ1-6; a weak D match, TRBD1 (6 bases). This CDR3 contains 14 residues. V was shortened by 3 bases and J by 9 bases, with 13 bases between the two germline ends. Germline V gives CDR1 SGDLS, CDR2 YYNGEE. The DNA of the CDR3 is TGTGCCAGCAGCGGGGGACATGAAAGTTCACCCCTCCACTTT. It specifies CASSGGHESSPLHF.

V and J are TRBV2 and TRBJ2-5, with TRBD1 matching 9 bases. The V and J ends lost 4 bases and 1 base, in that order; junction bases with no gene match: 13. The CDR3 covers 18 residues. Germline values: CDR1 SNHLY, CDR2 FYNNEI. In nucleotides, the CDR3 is TGTGCCAGCAGTGCCGGGACAGGGTACATTCTCCTCCAAGAGACCCAGTACTTC. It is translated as CASSAGTGYILLQETQYF.

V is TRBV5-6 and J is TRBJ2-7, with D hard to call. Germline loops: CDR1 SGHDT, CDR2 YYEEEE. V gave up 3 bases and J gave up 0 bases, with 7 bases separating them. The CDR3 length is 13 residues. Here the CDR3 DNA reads TGTGCCAGCAGCTATGGGGACTCCTACGAGCAGTACTTC. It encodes CASSYGDSYEQYF.

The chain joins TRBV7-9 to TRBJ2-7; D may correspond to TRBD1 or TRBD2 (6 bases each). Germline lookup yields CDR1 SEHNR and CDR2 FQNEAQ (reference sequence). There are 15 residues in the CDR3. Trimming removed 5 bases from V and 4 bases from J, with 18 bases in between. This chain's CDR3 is CASSPEGGPRYEQYF. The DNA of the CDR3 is TGTGCCAGCAGCCCCGAGGGGGGACCTCGGTACGAGCAGTACTTC.

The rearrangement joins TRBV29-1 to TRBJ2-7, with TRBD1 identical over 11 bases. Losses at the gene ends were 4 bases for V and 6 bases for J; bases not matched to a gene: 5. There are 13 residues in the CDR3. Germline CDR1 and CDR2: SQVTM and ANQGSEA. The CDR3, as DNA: TGCAGCGTTGCCGGGACAGGGGGGGGCGAGCAGTACTTC. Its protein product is CSVAGTGGGEQYF.

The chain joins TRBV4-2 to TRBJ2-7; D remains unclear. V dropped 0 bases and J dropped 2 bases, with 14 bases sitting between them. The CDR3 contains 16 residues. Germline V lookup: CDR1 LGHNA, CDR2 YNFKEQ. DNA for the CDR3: TGTGCCAGCAGCCAAGATTCGTCCGAGGCCACCTACGAGCAGTACTTC. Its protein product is CASSQDSSEATYEQYF.

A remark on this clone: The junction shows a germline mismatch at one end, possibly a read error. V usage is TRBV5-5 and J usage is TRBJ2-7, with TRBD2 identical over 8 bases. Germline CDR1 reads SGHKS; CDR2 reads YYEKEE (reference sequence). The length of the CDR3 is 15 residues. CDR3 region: CASSPQGLVSFEQYF. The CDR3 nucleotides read TGTGCCAGCAGCCCGCAGGGACTAGTCTCCTTCGAGCAGTACTTC.

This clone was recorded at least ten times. This CDR3 reads CASSELFSNQPQHF. The CDR3 DNA is TGTGCCAGCAGTGAGCTATTTAGCAATCAGCCCCAGCATTTT. This chain links TRBV6-5 with TRBJ1-5; D remains unclear. From germline, CDR1 is MNHEY and CDR2 SVGAGI. V gave up 5 bases and J gave up 0 bases, with 8 bases separating them. The CDR3 totals 14 residues.

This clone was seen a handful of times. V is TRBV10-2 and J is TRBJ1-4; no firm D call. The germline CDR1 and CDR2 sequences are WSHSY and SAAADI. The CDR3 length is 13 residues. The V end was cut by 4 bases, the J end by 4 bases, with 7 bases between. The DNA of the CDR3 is TGCGCCAGCAGTGGGCAGATTAATGAAAAACTGTTTTTT. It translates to CASSGQINEKLFF.

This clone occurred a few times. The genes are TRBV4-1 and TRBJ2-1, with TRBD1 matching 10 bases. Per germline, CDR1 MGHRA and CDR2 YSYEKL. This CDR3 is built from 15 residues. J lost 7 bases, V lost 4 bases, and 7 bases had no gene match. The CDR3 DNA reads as TGCGCCAGCAGCCTCGACAGGGGGCAGTGGAATGAGCAGTTCTTC. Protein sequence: CASSLDRGQWNEQFF.

This chain's CDR3 is CAGSTSLHNEQFF. In nucleotides, the CDR3 is TGTGCCGGATCGACTAGCCTTCACAATGAGCAGTTCTTC. V usage is TRBV9 and J usage is TRBJ2-1, with TRBD2 matching over 7 bases. J lost 5 bases, V lost 10 bases, and 9 bases had no gene match. The CDR3 totals 13 residues. Germline V gene data show CDR1 as SGDLS and CDR2 as YYNGEE.

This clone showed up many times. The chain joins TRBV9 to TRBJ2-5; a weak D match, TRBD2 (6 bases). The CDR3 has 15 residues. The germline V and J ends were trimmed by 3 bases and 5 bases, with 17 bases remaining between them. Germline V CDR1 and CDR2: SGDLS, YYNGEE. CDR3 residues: CASSGSGGRGETQYF. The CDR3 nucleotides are TGTGCCAGCAGCGGATCTGGAGGGAGAGGGGAGACCCAGTACTTC.

The CDR3 sequence is CASSAEATDTQYF. Here the CDR3 DNA reads TGTGCCAGCAGTGCGGAAGCCACAGATACGCAGTATTTT. V gene TRBV2 combines with J gene TRBJ2-3; no firm D call. Germline loops: CDR1 SNHLY, CDR2 FYNNEI. The germline V and J ends were trimmed by 4 bases and 2 bases, with 7 bases remaining between them. The CDR3 loop spans 13 amino acids.

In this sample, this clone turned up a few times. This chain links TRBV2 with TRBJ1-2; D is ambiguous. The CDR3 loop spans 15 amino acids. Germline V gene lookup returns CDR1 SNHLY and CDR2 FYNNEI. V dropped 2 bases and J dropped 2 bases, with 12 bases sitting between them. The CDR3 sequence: CASSELGSGNYGYTF. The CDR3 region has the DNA TGTGCCAGCAGTGAATTGGGTTCGGGGAACTATGGCTACACCTTC.

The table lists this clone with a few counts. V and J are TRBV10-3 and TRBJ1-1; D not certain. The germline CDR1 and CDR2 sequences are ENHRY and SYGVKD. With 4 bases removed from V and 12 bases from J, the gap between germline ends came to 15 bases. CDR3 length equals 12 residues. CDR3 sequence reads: CAISGPGRNPFF. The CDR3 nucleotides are TGTGCCATCAGTGGCCCAGGTCGTAACCCTTTCTTT.

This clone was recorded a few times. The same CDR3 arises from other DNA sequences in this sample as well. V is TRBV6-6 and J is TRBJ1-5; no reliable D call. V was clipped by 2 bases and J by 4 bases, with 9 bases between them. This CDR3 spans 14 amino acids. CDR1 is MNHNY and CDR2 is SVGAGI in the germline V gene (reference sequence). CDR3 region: CASSYGGGNQPQHF. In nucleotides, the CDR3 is TGTGCCAGCAGTTACGGTGGAGGAAATCAGCCCCAGCATTTT.

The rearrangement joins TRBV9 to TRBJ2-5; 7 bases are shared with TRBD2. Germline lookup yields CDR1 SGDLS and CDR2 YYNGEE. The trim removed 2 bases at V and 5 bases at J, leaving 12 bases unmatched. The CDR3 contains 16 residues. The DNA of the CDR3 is TGTGCCAGCAGCGTTAGGACTAGTATTAGGGGTGAGACCCAGTACTTC. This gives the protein CASSVRTSIRGETQYF.

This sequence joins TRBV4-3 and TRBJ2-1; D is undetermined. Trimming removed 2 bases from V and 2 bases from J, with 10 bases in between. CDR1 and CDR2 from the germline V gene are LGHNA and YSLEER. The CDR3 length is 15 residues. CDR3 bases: TGCGCCAGCAGCCAAAGGAACTCCCCCTACAATGAGCAGTTCTTC. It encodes CASSQRNSPYNEQFF.